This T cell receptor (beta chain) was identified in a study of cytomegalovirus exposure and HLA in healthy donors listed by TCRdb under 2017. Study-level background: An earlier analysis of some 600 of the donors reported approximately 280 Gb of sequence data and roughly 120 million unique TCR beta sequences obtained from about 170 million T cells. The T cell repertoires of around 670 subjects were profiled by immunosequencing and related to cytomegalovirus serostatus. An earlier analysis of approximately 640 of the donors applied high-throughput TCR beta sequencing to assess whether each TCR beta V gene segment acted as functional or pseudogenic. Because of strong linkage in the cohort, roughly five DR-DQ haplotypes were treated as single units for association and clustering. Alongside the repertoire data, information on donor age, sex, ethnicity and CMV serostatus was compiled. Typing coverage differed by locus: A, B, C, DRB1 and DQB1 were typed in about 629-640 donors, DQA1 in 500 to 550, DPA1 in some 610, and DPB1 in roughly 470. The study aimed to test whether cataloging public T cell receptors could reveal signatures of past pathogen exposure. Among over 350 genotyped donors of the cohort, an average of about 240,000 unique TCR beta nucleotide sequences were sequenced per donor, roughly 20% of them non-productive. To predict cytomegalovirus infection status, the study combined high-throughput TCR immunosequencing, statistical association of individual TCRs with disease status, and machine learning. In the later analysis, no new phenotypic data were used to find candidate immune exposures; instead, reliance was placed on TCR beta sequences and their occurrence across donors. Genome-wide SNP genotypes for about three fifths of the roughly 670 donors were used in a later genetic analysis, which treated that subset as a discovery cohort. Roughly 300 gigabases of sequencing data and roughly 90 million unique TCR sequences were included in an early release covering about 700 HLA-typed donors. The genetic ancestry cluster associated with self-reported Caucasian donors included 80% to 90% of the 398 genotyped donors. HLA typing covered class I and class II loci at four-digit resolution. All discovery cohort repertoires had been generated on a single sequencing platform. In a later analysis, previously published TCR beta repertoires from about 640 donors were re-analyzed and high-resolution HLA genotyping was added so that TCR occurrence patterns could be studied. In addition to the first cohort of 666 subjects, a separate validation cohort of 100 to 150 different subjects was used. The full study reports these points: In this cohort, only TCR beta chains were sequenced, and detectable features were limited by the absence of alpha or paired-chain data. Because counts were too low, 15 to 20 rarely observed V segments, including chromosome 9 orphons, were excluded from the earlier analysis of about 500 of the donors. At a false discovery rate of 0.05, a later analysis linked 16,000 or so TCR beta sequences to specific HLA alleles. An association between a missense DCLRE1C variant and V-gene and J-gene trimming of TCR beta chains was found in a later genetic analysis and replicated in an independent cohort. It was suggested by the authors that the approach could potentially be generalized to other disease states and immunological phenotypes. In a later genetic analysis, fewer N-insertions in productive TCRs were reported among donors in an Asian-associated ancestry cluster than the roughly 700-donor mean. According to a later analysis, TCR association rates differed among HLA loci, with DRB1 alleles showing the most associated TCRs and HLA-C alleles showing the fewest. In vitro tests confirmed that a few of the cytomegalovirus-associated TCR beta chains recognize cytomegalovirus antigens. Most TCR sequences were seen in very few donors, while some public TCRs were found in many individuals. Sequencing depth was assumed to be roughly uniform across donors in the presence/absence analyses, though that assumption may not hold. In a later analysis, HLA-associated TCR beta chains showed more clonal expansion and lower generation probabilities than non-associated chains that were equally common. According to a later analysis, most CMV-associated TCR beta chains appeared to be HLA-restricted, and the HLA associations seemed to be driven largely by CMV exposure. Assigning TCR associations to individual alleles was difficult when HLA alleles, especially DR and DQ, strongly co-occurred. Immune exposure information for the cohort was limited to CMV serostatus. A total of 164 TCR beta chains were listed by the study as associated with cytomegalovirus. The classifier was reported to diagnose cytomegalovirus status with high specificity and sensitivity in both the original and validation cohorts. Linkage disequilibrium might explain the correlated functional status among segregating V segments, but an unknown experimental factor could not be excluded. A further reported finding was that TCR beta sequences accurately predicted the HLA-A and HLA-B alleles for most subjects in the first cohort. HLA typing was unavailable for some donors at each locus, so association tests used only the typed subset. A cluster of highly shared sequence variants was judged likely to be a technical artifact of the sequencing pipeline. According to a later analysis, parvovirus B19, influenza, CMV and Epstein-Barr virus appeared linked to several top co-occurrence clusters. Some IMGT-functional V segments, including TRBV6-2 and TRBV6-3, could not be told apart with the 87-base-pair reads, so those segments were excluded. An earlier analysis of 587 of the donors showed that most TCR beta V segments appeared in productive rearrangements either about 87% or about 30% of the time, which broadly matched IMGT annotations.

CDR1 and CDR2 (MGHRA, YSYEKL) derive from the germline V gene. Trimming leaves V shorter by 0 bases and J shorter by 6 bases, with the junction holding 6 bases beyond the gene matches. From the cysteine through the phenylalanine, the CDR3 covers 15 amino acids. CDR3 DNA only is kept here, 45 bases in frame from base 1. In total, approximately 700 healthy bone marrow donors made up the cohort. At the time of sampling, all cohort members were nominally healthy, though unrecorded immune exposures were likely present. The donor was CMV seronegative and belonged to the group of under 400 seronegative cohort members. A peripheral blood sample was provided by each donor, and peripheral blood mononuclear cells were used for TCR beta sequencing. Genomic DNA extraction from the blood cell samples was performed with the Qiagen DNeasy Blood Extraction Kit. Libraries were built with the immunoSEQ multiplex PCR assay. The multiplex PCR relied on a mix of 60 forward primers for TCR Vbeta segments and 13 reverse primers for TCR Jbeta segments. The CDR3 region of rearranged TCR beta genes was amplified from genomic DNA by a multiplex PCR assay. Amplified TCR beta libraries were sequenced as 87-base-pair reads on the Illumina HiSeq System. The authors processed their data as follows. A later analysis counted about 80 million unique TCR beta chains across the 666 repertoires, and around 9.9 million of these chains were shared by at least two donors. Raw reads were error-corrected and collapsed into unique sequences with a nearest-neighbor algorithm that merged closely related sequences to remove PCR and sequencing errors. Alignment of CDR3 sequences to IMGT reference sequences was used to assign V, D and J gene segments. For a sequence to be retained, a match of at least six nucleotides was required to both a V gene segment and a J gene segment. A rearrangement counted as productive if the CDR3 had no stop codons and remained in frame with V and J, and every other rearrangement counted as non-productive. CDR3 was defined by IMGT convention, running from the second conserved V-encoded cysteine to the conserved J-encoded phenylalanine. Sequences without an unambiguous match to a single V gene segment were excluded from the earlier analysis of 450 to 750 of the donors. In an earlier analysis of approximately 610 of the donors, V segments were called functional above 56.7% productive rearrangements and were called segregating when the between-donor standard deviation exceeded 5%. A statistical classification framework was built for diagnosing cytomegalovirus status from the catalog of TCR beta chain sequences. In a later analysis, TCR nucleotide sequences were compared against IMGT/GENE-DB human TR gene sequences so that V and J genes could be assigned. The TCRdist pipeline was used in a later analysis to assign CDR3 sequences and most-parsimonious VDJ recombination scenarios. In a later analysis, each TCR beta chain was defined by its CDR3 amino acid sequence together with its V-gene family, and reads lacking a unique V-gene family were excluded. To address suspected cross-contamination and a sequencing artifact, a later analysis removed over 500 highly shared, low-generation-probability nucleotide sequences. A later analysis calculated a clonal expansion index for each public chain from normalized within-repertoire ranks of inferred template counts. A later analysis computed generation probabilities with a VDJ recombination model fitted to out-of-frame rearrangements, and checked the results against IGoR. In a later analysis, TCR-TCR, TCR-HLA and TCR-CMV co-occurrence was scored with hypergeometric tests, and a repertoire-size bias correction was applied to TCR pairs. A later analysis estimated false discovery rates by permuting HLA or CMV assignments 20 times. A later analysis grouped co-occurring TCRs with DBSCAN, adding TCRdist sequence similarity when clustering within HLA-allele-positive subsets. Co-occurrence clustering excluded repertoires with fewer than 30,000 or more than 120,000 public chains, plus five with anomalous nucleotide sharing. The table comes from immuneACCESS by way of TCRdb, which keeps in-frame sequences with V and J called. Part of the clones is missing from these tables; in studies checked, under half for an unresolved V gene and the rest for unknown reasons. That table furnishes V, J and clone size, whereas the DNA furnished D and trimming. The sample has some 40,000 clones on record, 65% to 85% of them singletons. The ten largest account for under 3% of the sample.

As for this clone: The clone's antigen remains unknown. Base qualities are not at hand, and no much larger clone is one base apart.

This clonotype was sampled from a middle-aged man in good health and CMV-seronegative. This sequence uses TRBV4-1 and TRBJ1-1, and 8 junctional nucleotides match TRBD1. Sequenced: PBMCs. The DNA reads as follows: TGCGCCAGCAGCCAAGATTTAGGCAGGGGGCCTGAAGCTTTCTTT. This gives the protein CASSQDLGRGPEAFF.